This TCR beta chain came from a study of beta chain features in type 1 diabetes. CD4+ cells of the naive, central memory, regulatory and stem cell-like memory types were sorted via CD45RO/CCR7/CD25/CD127/CD95/CD27. Germline values: CDR1 SEHNR, CDR2 FQNEAQ (reference sequence). Trimming left V 6 bases short and J 4 bases short, with 15 bases between. CDR3 length: 14 residues. Whole-study findings and limits: PCR might favor shorter templates, equally in patients and controls. People with Type 1 diabetes carried modestly yet significantly shorter TCRB CDR3s in all four CD4+ subsets. Cells expressing TCR highly could be over-represented by cDNA sequencing. When VDJ junctions were examined, type 1 diabetes patients showed fewer insertions and more deletions.

This clone turned up a few times. What it binds is unknown. The study reverse transcribed the entire isolated RNA, so it sequenced expressed TCRB transcripts. Measured with immunoSEQ multiplex PCR; TCRdb has only the in-frame clones, and not every one. This sample has 300,000 to 450,000 clones, with around 9.6% found just once. The specimen was central memory CD4+ T cells from blood. The origin of this receptor is a man under 40 with type 1 diabetes. The chain couples TRBV7-9 to TRBJ1-1; possible D gene TRBD1, 5 bases. This CDR3 is CASRLMSGLTEAFF. The CDR3 DNA is TGTGCCAGCAGGCTGATGTCGGGGCTCACTGAAGCTTTCTTT.